The sequence of this T cell receptor beta chain was determined in a study of T cells expressing NK-cell markers. TCRdb re-called the 5' RACE reads and shows each CDR3 protein once, DNA omitted. The ten most abundant clones cover about 4.2% of a sample with roughly 300,000 distinct CDR3 sequences. Germline assignment: CDR1 LGHDT and CDR2 YNNKEL (reference sequence). This CDR3 comprises 14 residues. Specimen: blood T cells: a sorted CD56 or NKG2C T cell subset, CD4+ or CD8+ T cells, or bulk PBMC T cells (not recorded which). This chain links TRBV3-1 with TRBJ2-1; TCRdb gives TRBD2 as the D gene, but with no DNA this cannot be confirmed. The sequence came from a woman between 18 and 69 years old in good health. CDR3 amino acids: CASSLITSAQKQFF.